The text below deals with one T cell receptor beta chain. Antigen unknown. The data derive from a study of cytomegalovirus exposure and HLA in healthy donors. General observations from the study: In a later analysis, TCR beta V- and J-gene trimming was associated with a missense DCLRE1C variant. Analyzed later, most CMV-associated TCR beta chains appeared HLA-restricted. Published work reported that the classifier diagnosed cytomegalovirus status with high specificity and sensitivity.

Germline V gene data show CDR1 as SGHNT and CDR2 as YYREEE (reference sequence). The trim removed 4 bases at V and 3 bases at J, leaving 10 bases unmatched. The CDR3 extends over 16 amino acids. Primers included in the PCR were 60 Vbeta and 13 Jbeta primers. Method: immunoSEQ multiplex PCR; TCRdb's copy keeps in-frame clones and lacks some. Of 100,000 or so clones in the sample, about 75% were seen once. This receptor was obtained from a man aged 25 to 40 in good health and CMV-seropositive. The chain employs TRBV5-4 and TRBJ2-5; TRBD2 matches at 9 bases. Sequenced input: PBMCs. The CDR3 nucleotides read TGTGCCAGCAGCCCGCCCCCAAGCGGGGGGAAAGAGACCCAGTACTTC. Amino acid sequence: CASSPPPSGGKETQYF.